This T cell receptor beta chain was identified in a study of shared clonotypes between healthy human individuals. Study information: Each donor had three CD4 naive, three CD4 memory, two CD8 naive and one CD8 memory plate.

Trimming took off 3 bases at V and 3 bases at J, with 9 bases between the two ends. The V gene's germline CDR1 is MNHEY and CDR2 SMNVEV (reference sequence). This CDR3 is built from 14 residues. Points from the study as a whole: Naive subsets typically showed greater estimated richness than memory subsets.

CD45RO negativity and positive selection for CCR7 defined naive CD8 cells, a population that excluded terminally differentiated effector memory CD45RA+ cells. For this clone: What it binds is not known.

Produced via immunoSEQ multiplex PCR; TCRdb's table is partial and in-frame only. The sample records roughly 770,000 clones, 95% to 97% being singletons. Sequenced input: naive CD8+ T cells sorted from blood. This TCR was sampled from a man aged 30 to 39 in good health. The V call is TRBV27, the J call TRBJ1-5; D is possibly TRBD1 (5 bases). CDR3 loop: CASSFSGFNQPQHF. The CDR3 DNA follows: TGTGCCAGCAGTTTTTCAGGGTTCAATCAGCCCCAGCATTTT.